This T cell receptor beta chain comes out of a study of PD-1 blockade in classical Hodgkin lymphoma. A word on this clone: Antigen unknown.

Overall study findings and caveats: Newly diagnosed patients were reported to exhibit reduced baseline TCR diversity relative to healthy donors.

Sequencing used immunoSEQ multiplex PCR; TCRdb keeps in-frame clones, though not all of them. The data hold fewer than 100,000 clones, with 93% observed a single time. Time point: cycle 4 day 1 (C4D1), after five to seven weeks of nivolumab. Brentuximab vedotin exposure varied among the patients, all of whom had relapsed after autologous stem cell transplantation. Looked up from germline, CDR1 is MNHEY and CDR2 is SVGAGI. The ends were cut back, 7 bases at V and 0 bases at J, with 13 bases in the middle. This CDR3 has 15 residues. Sequenced here: peripheral blood mononuclear cells (PBMCs), sampled before the fourth cycle of nivolumab. The V gene is TRBV6-5, the J gene TRBJ2-1; perhaps TRBD2 as D (5 bases). This clonotype was sampled from a human donor with classical Hodgkin lymphoma. This CDR3 reads CASMGGPHSYNEQFF. The CDR3 nucleotides are TGTGCCAGCATGGGCGGGCCCCACTCCTACAATGAGCAGTTCTTC.